A selection of T cell receptor beta chains follows, all from one sample in a study of T cells expressing NK-cell markers. From its re-call of the 5' RACE reads, TCRdb lists each CDR3 protein once, without DNA. The specimen's table records approximately 440,000 distinct CDR3 sequences. Sequencing used blood T cells: a sorted CD56 or NKG2C T cell subset, CD4+ or CD8+ T cells, or bulk PBMC T cells (not recorded which). These receptors originate from a woman between 45 and 65 years old in good health. Each CDR3 is given with its conserved first and last residue.

V gene: TRBV12-3/TRBV12-4
J gene: TRBJ1-1
CDR3 protein: CASRGEGTGAEAFF

V gene: TRBV27
J gene: TRBJ1-5
CDR3 protein: CASSTRMGQGFVQPQHF

V gene: TRBV6-5
J gene: TRBJ2-1
CDR3 protein: CASTDLAGQAEQFF

V gene: TRBV20-1
J gene: TRBJ2-5
CDR3 protein: CSAPGTSWEETQYF

V gene: TRBV20-1
J gene: TRBJ1-5
CDR3 protein: CSARGQGAMSNQPQHF

V gene: TRBV5-1
J gene: TRBJ2-5
CDR3 protein: CASQRGVQETQYF

V gene: TRBV29-1
J gene: TRBJ1-5
CDR3 protein: CSVASPGEPQHF

V gene: TRBV4-2
J gene: TRBJ2-7
CDR3 protein: CASSQEMLAMQYF

V gene: TRBV12-3/TRBV12-4
J gene: TRBJ1-5
CDR3 protein: CATRQGRYQPQHF

V gene: TRBV9
J gene: TRBJ2-3
CDR3 protein: CASSFRPQVDTQYF

V gene: TRBV3-1
J gene: TRBJ2-2
CDR3 protein: CASSRSVRGTGELFF

V gene: TRBV20-1
J gene: TRBJ1-2
CDR3 protein: CSARDLGGAGGYTF

V gene: TRBV20-1
J gene: TRBJ1-6
CDR3 protein: CSAREQGRSPLHF

V gene: TRBV5-1
J gene: TRBJ1-1
CDR3 protein: CASSLRPDDEAFF

V gene: TRBV20-1
J gene: TRBJ2-1
CDR3 protein: CSAAAGLRYNEQFF

V gene: TRBV6-6
J gene: TRBJ2-5
CDR3 protein: CASRKDRVVETQYF

V gene: TRBV19
J gene: TRBJ2-1
CDR3 protein: CASSIGRGNEQFF

V gene: TRBV2
J gene: TRBJ1-4
CDR3 protein: CASRPGQYEKLFF

V gene: TRBV20-1
J gene: TRBJ2-4
CDR3 protein: CSATMAQSENIQYF

V gene: TRBV7-3
J gene: TRBJ2-7
CDR3 protein: CVSSFSGEQYF

V gene: TRBV2
J gene: TRBJ1-2
CDR3 protein: CASNMDRGYGYTF

V gene: TRBV11-3
J gene: TRBJ2-1
CDR3 protein: CASSLDGTLANEQFF

V gene: TRBV5-1
J gene: TRBJ1-3
CDR3 protein: CASSFGTGNTIYF

V gene: TRBV12-3/TRBV12-4
J gene: TRBJ2-1
CDR3 protein: CASSFYSTSSYNEQFF

V gene: TRBV5-4
J gene: TRBJ2-1
CDR3 protein: CASSVTSGTRVYEQFF

V gene: TRBV11-3
J gene: TRBJ2-1
CDR3 protein: CASSSEQTGLDEQFF

V gene: TRBV3-1
J gene: TRBJ2-2
CDR3 protein: CASCTWDRVDTGELFF

V gene: TRBV12-3/TRBV12-4
J gene: TRBJ2-1
CDR3 protein: CASSLVWTREQFF

V gene: TRBV12-3/TRBV12-4
J gene: TRBJ2-1
CDR3 protein: CASRQSWDEQFF

V gene: TRBV6-4
J gene: TRBJ2-1
CDR3 protein: CASSRTSGSVNEQFF

V gene: TRBV20-1
J gene: TRBJ2-1
CDR3 protein: CSASSSGLNEQFF

V gene: TRBV4-1
J gene: TRBJ2-7
CDR3 protein: CASSQPGTGTYEQYF

V gene: TRBV20-1
J gene: TRBJ2-3
CDR3 protein: CSARGLAVFADTQYF

V gene: TRBV20-1
J gene: TRBJ1-6
CDR3 protein: CSASVSPFNPNSPLHF

V gene: TRBV12-3/TRBV12-4
J gene: TRBJ2-7
CDR3 protein: CASSFTGGRVSEQYF

V gene: TRBV5-1
J gene: TRBJ2-7
CDR3 protein: CASSLGSGQGSEQYF

V gene: TRBV6-4
J gene: TRBJ1-2
CDR3 protein: CASSRTGEGYTF

V gene: TRBV11-3
J gene: TRBJ2-7
CDR3 protein: CAISLGTGGAYEQYF

V gene: TRBV27
J gene: TRBJ2-7
CDR3 protein: CASGWRFSEQYF

V gene: TRBV21-1
J gene: TRBJ2-5
CDR3 protein: CASSKEEGGETQYF

V gene: TRBV7-2
J gene: TRBJ2-1
CDR3 protein: CASMTGTSGHRGQFF

V gene: TRBV9
J gene: TRBJ2-5
CDR3 protein: CASSVVSGRGETQYF

V gene: TRBV5-1
J gene: TRBJ2-5
CDR3 protein: CASSLAGGNQETQYF

V gene: TRBV29-1
J gene: TRBJ2-7
CDR3 protein: CSVEDRGSIDSYEQYF

V gene: TRBV19
J gene: TRBJ2-5
CDR3 protein: CASGGGLAYQETQYF